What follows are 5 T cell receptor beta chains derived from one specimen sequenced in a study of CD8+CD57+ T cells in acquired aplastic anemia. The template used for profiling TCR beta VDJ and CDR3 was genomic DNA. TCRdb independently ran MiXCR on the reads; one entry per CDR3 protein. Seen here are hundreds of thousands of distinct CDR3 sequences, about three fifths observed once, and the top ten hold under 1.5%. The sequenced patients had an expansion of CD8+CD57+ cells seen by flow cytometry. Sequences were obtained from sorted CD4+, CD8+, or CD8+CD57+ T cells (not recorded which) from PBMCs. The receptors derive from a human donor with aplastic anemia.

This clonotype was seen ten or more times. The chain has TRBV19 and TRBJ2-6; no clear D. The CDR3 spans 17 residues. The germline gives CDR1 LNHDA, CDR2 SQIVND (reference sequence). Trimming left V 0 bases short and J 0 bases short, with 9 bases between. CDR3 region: CASSIDARASGANVLTF. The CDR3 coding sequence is TGTGCCAGTAGTATAGATGCTAGAGCCTCTGGGGCCAACGTCCTGACTTTC.

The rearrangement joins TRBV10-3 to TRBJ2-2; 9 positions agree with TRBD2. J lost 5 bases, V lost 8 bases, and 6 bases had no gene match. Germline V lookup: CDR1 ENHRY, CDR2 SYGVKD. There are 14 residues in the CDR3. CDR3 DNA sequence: TGTGCCATCGGGGGCCTAGCGGGAACCGGGGAGCTGTTTTTT. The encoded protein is CAIGGLAGTGELFF.

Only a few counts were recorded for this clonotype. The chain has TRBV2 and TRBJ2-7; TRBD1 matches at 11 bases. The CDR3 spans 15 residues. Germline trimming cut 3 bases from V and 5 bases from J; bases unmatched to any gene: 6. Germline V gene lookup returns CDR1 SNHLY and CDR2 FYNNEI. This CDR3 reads CASSDQDRGRDEQYF. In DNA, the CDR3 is TGTGCCAGCAGTGACCAGGACAGGGGGCGGGACGAGCAGTACTTC.

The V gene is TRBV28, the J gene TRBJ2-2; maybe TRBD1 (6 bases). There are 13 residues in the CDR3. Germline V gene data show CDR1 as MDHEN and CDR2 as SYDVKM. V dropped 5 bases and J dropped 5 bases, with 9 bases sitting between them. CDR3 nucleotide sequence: TGTGCCAGCAGTACCAGGGGAACCGGGGAGCTGTTTTTT. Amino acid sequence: CASSTRGTGELFF.

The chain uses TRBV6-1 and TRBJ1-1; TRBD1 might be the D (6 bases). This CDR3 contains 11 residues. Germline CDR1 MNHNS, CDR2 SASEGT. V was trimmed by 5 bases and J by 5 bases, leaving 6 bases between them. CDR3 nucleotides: TGTGCCAGCAGTACAGGGACTGAAGCTTTCTTT. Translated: CASSTGTEAFF.